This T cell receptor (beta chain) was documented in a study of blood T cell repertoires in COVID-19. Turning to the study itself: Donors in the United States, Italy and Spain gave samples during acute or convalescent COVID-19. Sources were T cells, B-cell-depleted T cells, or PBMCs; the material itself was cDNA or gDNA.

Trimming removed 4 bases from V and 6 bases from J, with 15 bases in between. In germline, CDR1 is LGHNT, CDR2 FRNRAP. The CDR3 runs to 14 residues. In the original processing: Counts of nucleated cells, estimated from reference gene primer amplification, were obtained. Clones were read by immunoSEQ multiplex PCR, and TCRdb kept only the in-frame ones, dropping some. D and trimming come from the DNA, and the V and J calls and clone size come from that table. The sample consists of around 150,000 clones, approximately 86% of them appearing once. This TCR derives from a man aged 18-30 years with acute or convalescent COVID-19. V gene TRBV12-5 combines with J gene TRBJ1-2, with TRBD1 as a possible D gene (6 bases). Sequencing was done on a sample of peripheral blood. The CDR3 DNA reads TGTGCTAGTGGTTACCTGCCAGGGGCACATGGCTACACCTTC. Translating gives CASGYLPGAHGYTF.